Listed below are T cell receptor beta chains from one sample, sequenced in a study of cytomegalovirus exposure and HLA in healthy donors. Sequencing used immunoSEQ multiplex PCR; TCRdb keeps in-frame clones, though not all of them. The data show 200,000 or so clones, 70% to 85% seen once. Sequences were obtained from PBMCs. Source of these receptors: a boy younger than 10 in good health and CMV-seronegative. Each CDR3 is given without its conserved first and last residue. Each record gives: J gene, V gene, CDR3 protein.

J gene: TRBJ1-1; V gene: TRBV5-4; CDR3 protein: ASSSGQNTEAF
J gene: TRBJ1-1; V gene: TRBV7-2; CDR3 protein: ASSRQNTEAF
J gene: TRBJ2-1; V gene: TRBV4-3; CDR3 protein: ASSQDQWRGAGNEQF
J gene: TRBJ1-2; V gene: TRBV18; CDR3 protein: ASSPQDRVHGYT
J gene: TRBJ2-7; V gene: TRBV4-1; CDR3 protein: ASSQGFRTSGSYEQY
J gene: TRBJ2-3; V gene: TRBV7-2; CDR3 protein: ASSSRQGGADTQY
J gene: TRBJ1-6; V gene: TRBV5-6; CDR3 protein: ASSPDRGGSPLH
J gene: TRBJ2-2; V gene: TRBV6-5; CDR3 protein: ASRLKQGATGELF
J gene: TRBJ1-1; V gene: TRBV27; CDR3 protein: ASRVTVSTEAF
J gene: TRBJ1-3; V gene: TRBV18; CDR3 protein: ASSPDREISGNTIY
J gene: TRBJ2-3; V gene: TRBV4-2; CDR3 protein: ASSRAPGLAGPDTQY
J gene: TRBJ1-6; V gene: TRBV10-3; CDR3 protein: AISERQGNSPLH
J gene: NA; V gene: TRBV27; CDR3 protein: ASSSPNRAGGSYEQY
J gene: TRBJ1-1; V gene: TRBV5-4; CDR3 protein: ASSLDSTEAF
J gene: TRBJ2-3; V gene: TRBV9; CDR3 protein: ASNPSGSTDTQY
J gene: TRBJ2-3; V gene: TRBV5-1; CDR3 protein: ASGDRVTDTQY
J gene: TRBJ2-7; V gene: TRBV7-6; CDR3 protein: ASSLGDREPYEQY
J gene: TRBJ1-5; V gene: TRBV19; CDR3 protein: ASSIGRGHFKPQH
J gene: TRBJ2-3; V gene: TRBV15; CDR3 protein: ATSRGLAGGTDTQY
J gene: TRBJ1-5; V gene: TRBV19; CDR3 protein: ASSTRGQPQH
J gene: TRBJ1-5; V gene: TRBV5-7; CDR3 protein: ASSLGNRGNQPQH
J gene: TRBJ1-5; V gene: TRBV6-1; CDR3 protein: ASSASRGSNQPQH
J gene: TRBJ1-5; V gene: TRBV5-5; CDR3 protein: ASSLGLGGQPQH
J gene: TRBJ1-3; V gene: TRBV19; CDR3 protein: ASSLPFSAGRINTIY
J gene: TRBJ2-1; V gene: TRBV7-8; CDR3 protein: ASSRTSGGYNEQF
J gene: TRBJ2-1; V gene: TRBV7-9; CDR3 protein: ASSLGRGAYNEQF
J gene: TRBJ1-2; V gene: TRBV11-1; CDR3 protein: ASSLRQGRVGYT
J gene: TRBJ2-3; V gene: TRBV19; CDR3 protein: ASNMSLDTQY
J gene: TRBJ1-2; V gene: TRBV2; CDR3 protein: ASSALRGDYGYT